This T cell receptor beta chain was profiled in a study of PD-1 blockade in classical Hodgkin lymphoma (dated by TCRdb to about 2020). Context from the whole study: Nivolumab dosing was 3 mg/kg intravenously every 2 weeks, continuing until either disease progression or unacceptable toxicity. To define a peripheral blood immune signature of response to PD-1 blockade in classical Hodgkin lymphoma, the study combined TCR beta sequencing with CyTOF.

Explained via the paper, the time point label denotes: cycle 1 day 1 (C1D1), immediately before nivolumab initiation. Every trial patient had relapsed following autologous stem cell transplantation, and prior brentuximab vedotin exposure was what differed among cohorts A, B and C. The trial cohort comprised some 60 patients with relapsed/refractory classical Hodgkin lymphoma whose best overall responses were complete response, partial response or progressive disease. Trial patients were treated with single-agent nivolumab in the multi-cohort phase II CheckMate 205 trial. An independent review committee assessed best overall response by applying the 2007 International Working Group response criteria. Trial PBMCs were obtained immediately prior to nivolumab initiation (C1D1) and on therapy at cycle 2 day 1 and cycle 4 day 1. Peripheral blood was collected in 8 mL Vacutainer Cell Preparation Tubes, from which PBMCs were isolated by centrifugation and then cryopreserved.

As regards this clone: The antigen it recognizes is unknown. No qualities accompany the bases; no much larger clone lies one base away.

Genomic DNA was isolated using the Qiagen DNeasy kit from unsorted PBMCs as well as from negatively selected CD4+ and CD8+ fractions. TCR beta CDR3 regions were amplified by immunoSEQ multiplex PCR using primers annealing to V and J segments. A synthetic immune receptor repertoire was used to minimize amplification bias, and any remaining bias was removed computationally after sequencing. The paper's data handling went like this. Repertoire diversity was quantified as the Shannon entropy index using custom Python scripts. Unsorted, CD4+ and CD8+ repertoires were examined separately, except in combined analyses, for which CD4+ and CD8+ sequences were merged in silico. A clone was considered expanded if an increase in frequency of at least 2-fold after treatment relative to C1D1 was found, and a pseudocount of 0.5 was applied to clones undetected at baseline. Singleton clones were defined as clones with 0 or 1 copy at C1D1, and non-singleton clones were defined as clones with 2 or more copies. By matching protein sequences in sorted samples from the same patient, clones expanded in unsorted samples were annotated as CD4+, CD8+ or unknown. Wilcoxon tests on paired samples were used to test changes in diversity from C1D1 to C4D1. TCRdb took over this immuneACCESS table, retaining in-frame rearrangements with V and J assigned. Such tables are incomplete; in checked studies, under half of the missing clones stem from an unresolved V gene, and the remainder is unexplained. V, J and clone size derive from that table, while D and trimming were established from the DNA sequence. The sample table records about 98,000 clones; over 85% of these occur just once. The leading ten clones occupy less than 3.5% of the sample.

Summary of the overall study and its limitations: By C4D1, a significant rise was seen in CD4+ TCR diversity but not in CD8+ TCR diversity (p=0.0027 vs p=0.16), and the rise was most apparent among complete responders (p=0.02). Baseline diversity similar to that of newly diagnosed patients was observed in trial patients achieving complete response, whereas significantly lower diversity was observed in partial responders and progressors. Baseline TCR diversity was reported to be lower in newly diagnosed patients than in healthy donors and to be lower still in relapsed/refractory patients. Only a single clinical trial cohort was studied, and what caused the repertoire differences, possibly disease activity or prior therapy, remained undefined. Patients starting nivolumab less than 1 year after ASCT had lower diversity and were excluded from later analyses to avoid confounding by immune reconstitution.

At the junction V is shortened by 6 bases and J by 3 bases, with 18 bases in between. CDR1 is given as MNHEY and CDR2 as SVGAGI, both from the germline V gene. From the cysteine up to the phenylalanine, the CDR3 has a length of 15 residues. The retained sequence is limited to the CDR3, 45 bases, with the frame set at the first base. This sequence originates from a human donor with classical Hodgkin lymphoma. The chain links TRBV6-5 with TRBJ2-7; TRBD1 might be the D gene, on 5 matching bases. The starting material was peripheral blood mononuclear cells (PBMCs), obtained at baseline. The nucleotide sequence is given as TGTGCCAGCAGGGGGCGGCGGCAGGGTCGCTACGAGCAGTACTTC. Its translation is CASRGRRQGRYEQYF.